This entry lists 7 T cell receptor beta chains sequenced from one sample in a study of shared clonotypes between healthy human individuals. This table comes from immunoSEQ multiplex PCR, and its TCRdb copy is limited to in-frame clones, with some not included. Of 780,000 or so clones detected, 55% to 80% appear once; the ten largest clones hold more than 1.5%. Sequencing used memory CD4+ T cells sorted from blood. Subset described: CD45RA-negative fraction. These receptors were collected from a woman aged 30 to 39 in good health.

The V gene is TRBV21-1, the J gene TRBJ2-7; TRBD2, the D gene given by the table, was not confirmed from the DNA. TRBV21-1 is a pseudogene segment. The CDR3 runs 18 residues. The CDR3 DNA sequence: TGTGCCAGCAGAGGAGCGGGAGGGCCGTCGGATAATTGGTACGAGCAGTACTTC. Translation: CASRGAGGPSDNWYEQYF.

V and J are TRBV28 and TRBJ2-7, with 13 bases aligning to TRBD2. J was trimmed by 3 bases and V by 7 bases; bases with no gene match: 6. The CDR3 runs to 15 residues. Looked up from germline, CDR1 is MDHEN and CDR2 is SYDVKM. CDR3 in DNA: TGTGCCAGCAATCGGGGACTAGCGGGGCTCTACGAGCAGTACTTC. Its protein is CASNRGLAGLYEQYF.

CDR3 bases: TGTGCCAGCAGTCTGAGCGGGAGCTCCTACGAGCAGTACTTC. This gives the protein CASSLSGSSYEQYF. The chain recombines TRBV6-1 with TRBJ2-7; 8 nucleotides align to TRBD2. Germline loops: CDR1 MNHNS, CDR2 SASEGT. Unmatched junction bases numbered 3, after V lost 5 bases and J lost 0 bases. CDR3 length equals 14 residues.

The chain carries TRBV5-1 and TRBJ2-3; 10 bases are a match to TRBD1. In germline, CDR1 is SGHRS, CDR2 YFSETQ. J gave up 5 bases and V 0 bases, and 3 bases lay outside the gene matches. CDR3 length: 15 residues. The CDR3 loop is CASSLAGTGEDTQYF. The CDR3 DNA follows: TGCGCCAGCAGCTTGGCCGGGACAGGGGAAGATACGCAGTATTTT. Full variable domain (rest looked up from reference TRBV5-1 and TRBJ2-3): KAGVTQTPRYLIKTRGQQVTLSCSPISGHRSVSWYQQTPGQGLQFLFEYFSETQRNKGNFPGRFSGRQFSNSRSEMNVSTLELGDSALYLCASSLAGTGEDTQYFGPGTRLTVL.

The chain couples TRBV28 to TRBJ2-7, with 8 bases aligning to TRBD1. This CDR3 is built from 14 residues. CDR1 MDHEN and CDR2 SYDVKM come from the germline V gene. Trimming at V came to 2 bases and at J to 6 bases, leaving 6 bases not matched to a gene. The CDR3 nucleotides are TGTGCCAGCAGTTTAGGGCAGGGGGCATCCGAGCAGTACTTC. Its translation: CASSLGQGASEQYF.

This clone was counted only a few times. This rearrangement joins TRBV5-1 to TRBJ1-4, with D possibly being TRBD1 (5 bases). The CDR3 runs to 16 residues. Trimming removed 4 bases from V and 5 bases from J, with 18 bases in between. The germline V gene encodes CDR1 SGHRS and CDR2 YFSETQ. The CDR3 bases are TGCGCCAGCAGCCTAGTTGGGGGGGATCAGAATGAAAAACTGTTTTTT. It translates to CASSLVGGDQNEKLFF. Drawing the rest from reference TRBV5-1 and TRBJ1-4, the complete variable domain is KAGVTQTPRYLIKTRGQQVTLSCSPISGHRSVSWYQQTPGQGLQFLFEYFSETQRNKGNFPGRFSGRQFSNSRSEMNVSTLELGDSALYLCASSLVGGDQNEKLFFGSGTQLSVL.

With regard to this clone: Other nucleotide sequences from this sample produce the same CDR3. The chain uses TRBV7-2 and TRBJ1-5; D call uncertain. Germline lookup yields CDR1 SGHTA and CDR2 FQGNSA. This CDR3 has 15 amino acids. Trimming took off 4 bases at V and 1 base at J, with 11 bases between the two ends. CDR3 in amino acids: CASSSDALSNQPQHF. As DNA, the CDR3 is TGTGCCAGCAGCTCGGACGCACTGAGCAATCAGCCCCAGCATTTT. Combining the CDR3 with reference TRBV7-2 and TRBJ1-5 gives the whole variable domain GAGVSQSPSNKVTEKGKDVELRCDPISGHTALYWYRQSLGQGLEFLIYFQGNSAPDKSGLPSDRFSAERTGGSVSTLTIQRTQQEDSAVYLCASSSDALSNQPQHFGDGTRLSIL.